Shown below are 11 T cell receptor beta chains from a single sample sequenced in a study of T cells in Graves' hyperthyroidism and ophthalmopathy (dated by TCRdb to about 2019). To prepare the library, multiplex PCR was applied. Instrument used: Illumina HiSeq 2000. The TCR beta CDR3 regions were amplified from RNA transcripts. The first round of RT-PCR for the TCR CDR3 was performed with the HTBI primer set and the Qiagen OneStep RT-PCR kit. TCRdb handled the public reads itself, with Q25 trimming in fastp and clone calling in MiXCR, and kept productive beta chains. Every distinct CDR3 protein forms one entry, paired with its most common genes and DNA. The sample table shows hundreds of thousands of distinct CDR3 sequences, and less than 25% are seen once. The ten largest clones add up to 30% to 40% of the sample. Sequencing was done on a sample of blood. These receptors came from a man aged 25 to 40 with Graves' ophthalmopathy.

This clonotype was recorded a few times. V usage is TRBV5-5 and J usage is TRBJ1-3; D gene unclear. The CDR3 has 17 amino acids. The V end lost 3 bases, the J end lost 0 bases, and 16 bases lay between the germline ends. CDR1 and CDR2 (germline): SGHKS, YYEKEE (reference sequence). The CDR3 loop reads CASSYNAGVLSGNTIYF. In DNA, the CDR3 is TGTGCCAGCAGCTATAACGCAGGTGTCCTCTCTGGAAACACCATATATTTT.

This clonotype has just a few counts. The V call is TRBV11-2, the J call TRBJ2-3; possibly TRBD2 for D (5 bases). Germline V gene sequence: CDR1 SGHAT, CDR2 FQNNGV. V lost 6 bases to trimming and J lost 6 bases, with 16 bases between them. This CDR3 region has 14 residues. This CDR3 is CASRTLEVVDTQYF. For the CDR3, the DNA is TGTGCCAGCAGGACTTTGGAGGTTGTGGATACGCAGTATTTT.

The sample holds a few counts of this clonotype. The V call is TRBV28, the J call TRBJ1-6, with a possible D match to TRBD1 (6 bases). The CDR3 runs to 12 residues. Germline CDR1 reads MDHEN; CDR2 reads SYDVKM. Trimming took 4 bases from V and 13 from J, leaving 11 bases between them. The CDR3 sequence is CASSSQGPPLHF. CDR3 nucleotides: TGTGCCAGCAGTTCCCAGGGGCCTCCCCTCCACTTT.

This clonotype was counted between two and nine times. The genes are TRBV5-6 and TRBJ2-5; D uncertain. V lost 1 base and J lost 0, with 4 bases in between. Germline V gene sequence: CDR1 SGHDT, CDR2 YYEEEE. CDR3 size: 13 residues. As DNA, the CDR3 is TGTGCCAGCAGCTTGCGGCACCAAGAGACCCAGTACTTC. As protein: CASSLRHQETQYF.

This chain joins TRBV9 and TRBJ2-3; 9 bases map to TRBD2. V lost 4 bases and J lost 0; bases outside the gene matches: 6. Germline loops: CDR1 SGDLS, CDR2 YYNGEE. The CDR3 is 16 amino acids. CDR3 loop: CASSPGLAQSTDTQYF. Here the CDR3 DNA reads TGTGCCAGCAGCCCGGGACTAGCCCAGAGCACAGATACGCAGTATTTT. The entire variable domain, with the rest obtained from reference TRBV9 and TRBJ2-3, is as follows: DSGVTQTPKHLITATGQRVTLRCSPRSGDLSVYWYQQSLDQGLQFLIQYYNGEERAKGNILERFSAQQFPDLHSELNLSSLELGDSALYFCASSPGLAQSTDTQYFGPGTRLTVL.

This clonotype turned up a few times. This sequence joins TRBV20-1 and TRBJ1-2; the D is unclear. From germline, CDR1 is DFQATT and CDR2 SNEGSKA (reference sequence). CDR3 length equals 14 residues. Between the trimmed V and J ends, which lost 2 bases and 1 base, there was a span of 11 bases. Written as DNA, the CDR3 is TGCAGTGCTAGACGGCAGCTCCTTAACTATGGCTACACCTTC. This translates into CSARRQLLNYGYTF.

This clonotype was seen ten or more times. The V gene is TRBV12-3 or TRBV12-4, the J gene TRBJ1-1, with D unclear. Trimming took off 5 bases at V and 1 base at J, with 8 bases between the two ends. The CDR3 length is 13 residues. CDR3 region: CASSKSGNTEAFF. CDR3 coding DNA: TGTGCCAGCAGTAAAAGCGGGAACACTGAAGCTTTCTTT.

The chain employs TRBV10-3 and TRBJ1-3; D might be TRBD1 (6 bases). Germline loops: CDR1 ENHRY, CDR2 SYGVKD. There are 14 residues in the CDR3. Between the trimmed V and J ends, which lost 10 bases and 2 bases, there was a span of 15 bases. The CDR3 spells CATGRGGTGNTIYF. Here the CDR3 DNA reads TGTGCCACGGGAAGGGGGGGAACTGGAAACACCATATATTTT.

This clonotype was seen ten or more times. The chain has TRBV28 and TRBJ2-3, with 7 bases fitting TRBD2. CDR1 MDHEN and CDR2 SYDVKM come from the germline V gene. V lost 1 base to trimming and J lost 0 bases; unmatched junction nucleotides: 10. This CDR3 comprises 18 residues. This CDR3 reads CASSLYEGGPISTDTQYF. The CDR3 DNA reads TGTGCCAGCAGTTTATATGAGGGAGGGCCAATTAGCACAGATACGCAGTATTTT. The whole variable domain, remainder taken from reference TRBV28 and TRBJ2-3, is DVKVTQSSRYLVKRTGEKVFLECVQDMDHENMFWYRQDPGLGLRLIYFSYDVKMKEKGDIPEGYSVSREKKERFSLILESASTNQTSMYLCASSLYEGGPISTDTQYFGPGTRLTVL.

This clonotype was observed a few times. This sequence joins TRBV28 and TRBJ2-7; no reliable D call. Per germline, CDR1 MDHEN and CDR2 SYDVKM. CDR3 length equals 12 residues. Trimming pared 7 bases from V and 5 bases from J, leaving 12 bases between. CDR3 region: CASTTFGNEQYF. The CDR3 DNA reads as TGTGCCAGCACCACATTTGGGAACGAGCAGTACTTC. Using reference TRBV28 and TRBJ2-7 for the parts outside the CDR3, the full variable domain is DVKVTQSSRYLVKRTGEKVFLECVQDMDHENMFWYRQDPGLGLRLIYFSYDVKMKEKGDIPEGYSVSREKKERFSLILESASTNQTSMYLCASTTFGNEQYFGPGTRLTVT.

This clonotype occurred a few times. A much bigger clone sits one base away, suggesting this may be a read error. The chain couples TRBV3-1 to TRBJ2-1; either TRBD1 or TRBD2 may fit D (6 bases each). The CDR3 runs to 16 residues. CDR1 and CDR2 from the germline V gene are LGHDT and YNNKEL (reference sequence). The chain's CDR3 is CPSSQGPGADYNEQFF. As DNA, the CDR3 is TGTCCCAGCAGCCAAGGTCCGGGGGCGGACTACAATGAGCAGTTCTTC.